Detailed here is one TCR beta chain. Participant reports of clinical history set cohort assignment. The germline gives CDR1 SGDLS, CDR2 YYNGEE. Losses at the gene ends were 0 bases for V and 2 bases for J; bases not matched to a gene: 5. This CDR3 region has 16 residues. Assay used: immunoSEQ multiplex PCR; TCRdb lists only in-frame clones, some missing. The data show some 180,000 clones, around 85% seen once. This entry is derived from a study of blood T cell repertoires in COVID-19. This receptor was taken from a man in his forties or fifties who had recovered from COVID-19. The material sequenced was PBMCs or T cells enriched from blood (not recorded which). The rearrangement links TRBV9 to TRBJ2-1; 7 bases agree with TRBD2. The CDR3 here is CASSVGQRGPYNEQFF. The CDR3 nucleotides are TGTGCCAGCAGCGTAGGCCAGCGGGGTCCCTACAATGAGCAGTTCTTC. The entire variable domain, with the rest obtained from reference TRBV9 and TRBJ2-1, is as follows: DSGVTQTPKHLITATGQRVTLRCSPRSGDLSVYWYQQSLDQGLQFLIQYYNGEERAKGNILERFSAQQFPDLHSELNLSSLELGDSALYFCASSVGQRGPYNEQFFGPGTRLTVL.